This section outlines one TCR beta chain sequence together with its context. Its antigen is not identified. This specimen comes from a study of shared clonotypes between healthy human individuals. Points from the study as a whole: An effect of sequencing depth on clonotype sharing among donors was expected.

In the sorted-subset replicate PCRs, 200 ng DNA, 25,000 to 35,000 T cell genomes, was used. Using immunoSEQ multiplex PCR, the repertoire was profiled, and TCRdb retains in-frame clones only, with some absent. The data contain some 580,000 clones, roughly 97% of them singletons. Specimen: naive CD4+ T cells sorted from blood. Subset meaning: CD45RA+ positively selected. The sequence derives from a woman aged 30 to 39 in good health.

The CDR3 sequence: CASRTGAGANVLTF. DNA of the CDR3: TGTGCCAGCCGGACAGGGGCTGGGGCCAACGTCCTGACTTTC. J is TRBJ2-6 and V is TRBV19; 9 bases line up with TRBD1. CDR1 and CDR2 (germline): LNHDA, SQIVND (reference sequence). The J segment lost 2 bases and the V segment lost 9 bases, leaving 2 bases of the junction unmatched. The length of the CDR3 is 14 residues.